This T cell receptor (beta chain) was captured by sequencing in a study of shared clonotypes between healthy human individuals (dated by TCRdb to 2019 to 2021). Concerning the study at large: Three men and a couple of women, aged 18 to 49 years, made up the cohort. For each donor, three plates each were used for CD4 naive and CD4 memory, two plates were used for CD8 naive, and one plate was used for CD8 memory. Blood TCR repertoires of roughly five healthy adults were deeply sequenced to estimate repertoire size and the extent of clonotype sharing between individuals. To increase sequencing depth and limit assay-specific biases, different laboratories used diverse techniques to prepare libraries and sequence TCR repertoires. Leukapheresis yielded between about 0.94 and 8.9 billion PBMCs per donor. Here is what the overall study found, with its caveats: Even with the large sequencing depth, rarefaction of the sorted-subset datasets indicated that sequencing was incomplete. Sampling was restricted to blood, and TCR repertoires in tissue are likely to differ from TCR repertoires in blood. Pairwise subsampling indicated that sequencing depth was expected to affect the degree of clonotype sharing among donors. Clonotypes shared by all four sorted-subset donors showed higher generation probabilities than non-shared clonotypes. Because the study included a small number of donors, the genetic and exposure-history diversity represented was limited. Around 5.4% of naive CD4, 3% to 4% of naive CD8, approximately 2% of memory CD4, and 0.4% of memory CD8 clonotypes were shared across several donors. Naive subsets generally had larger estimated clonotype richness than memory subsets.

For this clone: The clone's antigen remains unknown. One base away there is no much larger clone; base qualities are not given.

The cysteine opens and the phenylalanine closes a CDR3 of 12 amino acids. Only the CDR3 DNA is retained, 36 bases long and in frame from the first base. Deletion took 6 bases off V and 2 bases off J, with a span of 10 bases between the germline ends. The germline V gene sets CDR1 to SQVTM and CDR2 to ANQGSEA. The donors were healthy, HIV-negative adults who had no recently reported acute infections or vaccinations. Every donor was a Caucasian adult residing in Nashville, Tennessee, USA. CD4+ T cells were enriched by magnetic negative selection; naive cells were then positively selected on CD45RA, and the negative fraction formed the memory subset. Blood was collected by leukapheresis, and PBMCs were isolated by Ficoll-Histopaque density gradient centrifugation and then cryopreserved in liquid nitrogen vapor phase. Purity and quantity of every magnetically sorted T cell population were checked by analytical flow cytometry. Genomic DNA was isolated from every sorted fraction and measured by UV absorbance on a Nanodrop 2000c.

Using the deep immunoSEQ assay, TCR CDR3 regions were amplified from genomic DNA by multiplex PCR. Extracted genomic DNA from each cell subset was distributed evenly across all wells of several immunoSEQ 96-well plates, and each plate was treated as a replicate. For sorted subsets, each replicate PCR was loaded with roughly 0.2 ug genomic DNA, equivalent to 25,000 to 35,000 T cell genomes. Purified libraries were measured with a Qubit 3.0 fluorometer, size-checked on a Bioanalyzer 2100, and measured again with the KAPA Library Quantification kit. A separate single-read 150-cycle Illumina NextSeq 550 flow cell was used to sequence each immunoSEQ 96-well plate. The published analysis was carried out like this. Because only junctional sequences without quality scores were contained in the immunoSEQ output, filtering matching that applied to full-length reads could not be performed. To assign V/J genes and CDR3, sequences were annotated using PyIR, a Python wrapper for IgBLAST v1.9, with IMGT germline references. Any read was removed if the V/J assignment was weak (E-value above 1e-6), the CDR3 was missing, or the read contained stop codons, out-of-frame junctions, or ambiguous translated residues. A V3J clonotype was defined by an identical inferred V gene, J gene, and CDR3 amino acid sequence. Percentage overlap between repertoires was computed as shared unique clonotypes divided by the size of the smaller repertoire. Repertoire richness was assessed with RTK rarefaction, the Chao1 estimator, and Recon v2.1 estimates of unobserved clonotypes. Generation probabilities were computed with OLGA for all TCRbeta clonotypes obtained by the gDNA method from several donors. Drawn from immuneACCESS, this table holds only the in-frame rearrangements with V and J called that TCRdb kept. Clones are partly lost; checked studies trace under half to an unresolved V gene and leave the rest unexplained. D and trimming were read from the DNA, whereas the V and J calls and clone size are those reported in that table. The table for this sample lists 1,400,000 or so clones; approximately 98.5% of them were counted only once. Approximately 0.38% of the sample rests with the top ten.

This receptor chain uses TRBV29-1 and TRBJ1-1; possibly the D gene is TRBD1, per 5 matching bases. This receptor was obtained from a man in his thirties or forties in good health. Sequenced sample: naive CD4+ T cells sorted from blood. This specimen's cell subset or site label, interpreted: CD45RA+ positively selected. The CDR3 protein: CSVAGDNTEAFF. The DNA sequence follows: TGCAGCGTCGCCGGGGACAACACTGAAGCTTTCTTT.